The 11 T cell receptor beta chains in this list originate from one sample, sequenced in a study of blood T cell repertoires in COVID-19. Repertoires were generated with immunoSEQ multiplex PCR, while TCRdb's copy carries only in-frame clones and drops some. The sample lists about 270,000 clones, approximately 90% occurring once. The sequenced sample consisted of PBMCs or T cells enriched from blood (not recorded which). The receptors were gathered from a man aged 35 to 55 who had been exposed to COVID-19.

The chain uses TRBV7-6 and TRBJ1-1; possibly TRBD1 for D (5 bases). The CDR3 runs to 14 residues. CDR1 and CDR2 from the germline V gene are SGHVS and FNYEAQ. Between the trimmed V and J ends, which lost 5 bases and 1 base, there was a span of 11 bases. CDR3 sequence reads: CASSKGLQNTEAFF. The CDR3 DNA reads TGTGCCAGCAGCAAGGGACTGCAGAACACTGAAGCTTTCTTT.

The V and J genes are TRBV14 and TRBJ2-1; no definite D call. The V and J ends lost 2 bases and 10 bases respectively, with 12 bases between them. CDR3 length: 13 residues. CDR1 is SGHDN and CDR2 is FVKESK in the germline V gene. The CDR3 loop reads CASSQLYLGEQFF. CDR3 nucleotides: TGTGCCAGCAGCCAACTTTACTTGGGCGAGCAGTTCTTC.

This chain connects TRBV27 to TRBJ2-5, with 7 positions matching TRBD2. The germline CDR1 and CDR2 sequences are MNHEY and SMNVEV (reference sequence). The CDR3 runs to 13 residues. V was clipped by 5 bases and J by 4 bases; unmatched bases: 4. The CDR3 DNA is TGTGCCAGCAGTCTGGGGGGGGGAGAGACCCAGTACTTC. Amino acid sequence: CASSLGGGETQYF.

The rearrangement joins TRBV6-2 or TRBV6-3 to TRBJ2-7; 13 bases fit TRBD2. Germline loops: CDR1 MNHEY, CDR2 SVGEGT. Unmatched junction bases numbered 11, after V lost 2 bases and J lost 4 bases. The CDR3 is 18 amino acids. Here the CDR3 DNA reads TGTGCCAGCAGTTACCCTAGCAGGACTAGCGGGAGTGCATACGAGCAGTACTTC. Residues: CASSYPSRTSGSAYEQYF.

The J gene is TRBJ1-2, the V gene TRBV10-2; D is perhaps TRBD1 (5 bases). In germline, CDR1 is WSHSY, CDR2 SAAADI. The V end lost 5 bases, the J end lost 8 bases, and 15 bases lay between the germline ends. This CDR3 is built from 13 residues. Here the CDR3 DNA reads TGCGCCAGCAGTCAGACAGACGCTGGGGGCTACACCTTC. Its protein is CASSQTDAGGYTF.

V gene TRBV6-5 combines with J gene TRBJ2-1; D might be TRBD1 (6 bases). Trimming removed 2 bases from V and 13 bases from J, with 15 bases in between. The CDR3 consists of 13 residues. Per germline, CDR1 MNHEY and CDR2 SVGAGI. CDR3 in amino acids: CASSYRTASLQFF. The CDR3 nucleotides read TGTGCCAGCAGTTACAGGACAGCGAGTTTACAGTTCTTC.

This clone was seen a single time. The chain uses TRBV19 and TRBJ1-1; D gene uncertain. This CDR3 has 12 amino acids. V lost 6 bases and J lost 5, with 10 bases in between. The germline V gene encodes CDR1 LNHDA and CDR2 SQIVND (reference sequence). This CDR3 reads CASSQWATEAFF. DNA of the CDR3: TGTGCCAGTAGCCAATGGGCGACTGAAGCTTTCTTT.

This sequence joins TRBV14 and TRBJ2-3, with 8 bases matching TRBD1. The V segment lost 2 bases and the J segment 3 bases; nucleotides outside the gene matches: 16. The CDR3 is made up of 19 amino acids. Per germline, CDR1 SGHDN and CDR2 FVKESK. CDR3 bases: TGTGCCAGCAGCCAATACCCGGGGCGCCGACAGGGGAATACAGATACGCAGTATTTT. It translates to CASSQYPGRRQGNTDTQYF.

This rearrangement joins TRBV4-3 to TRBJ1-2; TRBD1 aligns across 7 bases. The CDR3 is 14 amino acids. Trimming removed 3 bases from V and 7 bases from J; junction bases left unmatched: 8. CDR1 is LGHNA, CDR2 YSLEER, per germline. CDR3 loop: CASSHPDRDTGYTF. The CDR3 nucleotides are TGCGCCAGCAGCCATCCCGACAGGGATACTGGCTACACCTTC.

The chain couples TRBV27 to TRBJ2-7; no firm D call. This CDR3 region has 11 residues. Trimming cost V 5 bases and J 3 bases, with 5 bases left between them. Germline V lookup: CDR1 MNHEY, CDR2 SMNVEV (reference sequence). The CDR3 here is CASSAGYEQYF. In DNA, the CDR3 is TGTGCCAGCAGTGCAGGCTACGAGCAGTACTTC.

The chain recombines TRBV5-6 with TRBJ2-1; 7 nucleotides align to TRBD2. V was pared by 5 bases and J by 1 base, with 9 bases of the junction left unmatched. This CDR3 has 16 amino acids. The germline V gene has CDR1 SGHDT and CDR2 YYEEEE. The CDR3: CASSRLGGSSYNEQFF. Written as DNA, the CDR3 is TGTGCCAGCAGTCGTCTGGGCGGGAGTTCCTACAATGAGCAGTTCTTC. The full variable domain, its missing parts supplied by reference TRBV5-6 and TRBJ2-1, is DAGVTQSPTHLIKTRGQQVTLRCSPKSGHDTVSWYQQALGQGPQFIFQYYEEEERQRGNFPDRFSGHQFPNYSSELNVNALLLGDSALYLCASSRLGGSSYNEQFFGPGTRLTVL.